The following is a T cell receptor beta chain sequence with its context. The antigen is unknown. This sample was taken from a study of T-cell reconstitution after alpha-beta-depleted transplantation in children. Whole-study findings and limits: Counts and diversity of T cells one year after transplant came mostly from newly produced T cells.

Germline V CDR1 and CDR2: GTSNPN, SVGIG (reference sequence). V was shortened by 0 bases and J by 4 bases, with 15 bases between the two germline ends. The CDR3 loop spans 15 amino acids. A library of TCRbeta sequences, prepared with unique molecular identifiers, was generated. Each CDR3 protein is one row after TCRdb ran MiXCR on the PCR reads. Counted here are some 26,000 distinct CDR3 sequences, 15% to 20% occurring once; the ten biggest clones make up 35%. The receptor comes from a male patient aged 2-9 years who had a stem cell transplant for acute lymphoblastic leukemia, so the T cells may come from the graft donor. The V and J genes are TRBV30 and TRBJ1-1; D is unclear. This specimen consisted of PBMCs, mostly from graft donor cells, obtained 60 days after TCRalphabeta/CD19-depleted stem cell transplant. The CDR3 DNA is TGTGCCTGGAGTGTTCCATCCAAACTAGGCACTGAAGCTTTCTTT. This translates into CAWSVPSKLGTEAFF.